These 26 T cell receptor beta chains originate from one sample sequenced in a study of cytomegalovirus exposure and HLA in healthy donors. Primers for the PCR totalled 60 Vbeta and 13 Jbeta. TCRdb's table, derived via immunoSEQ multiplex PCR, lists solely in-frame clones and lacks some. The sample records 150,000 or so clones, roughly 80% being singletons. The sample taken for sequencing was PBMCs. The receptors were gathered from a male donor in good health and CMV-seronegative.

The chain has TRBV4-3 and TRBJ2-3; 7 bases are shared with TRBD2. The germline V gene encodes CDR1 LGHNA and CDR2 YSLEER. After removal of 4 bases from V and 0 bases from J, the junction contained 4 bases not matched to a gene. The CDR3 runs to 15 residues. The CDR3 coding sequence is TGCGCCAGCAGCCGAGGGCGGGGGAGCACAGATACGCAGTATTTT. Encoded protein: CASSRGRGSTDTQYF.

The V gene is TRBV30, the J gene TRBJ1-6; D remains unclear. The CDR3 spans 14 residues. Germline V gene sequence: CDR1 GTSNPN, CDR2 SVGIG (reference sequence). V lost 3 bases, J lost 5 bases, and 11 bases lay in between. The CDR3 reads CAWSLPGNNSPLHF. DNA of the CDR3: TGTGCCTGGAGCCTTCCAGGAAATAATTCACCCCTCCACTTT.

The CDR3 here is CASSLWSQGLGDLETDTQYF. CDR3 coding DNA: TGTGCCAGCAGTTTATGGTCCCAGGGTCTGGGTGACCTTGAAACAGATACGCAGTATTTT. V and J are TRBV28 and TRBJ2-3; tentative D call: TRBD1 (5 bases). V lost 0 bases and J 3 bases, leaving 25 bases between the germline ends. This CDR3 is built from 20 residues. Germline V gene sequence: CDR1 MDHEN, CDR2 SYDVKM.

This clone has a handful of counts. The rearrangement links TRBV5-1 to TRBJ2-1; 9 bases match TRBD1. The CDR3 totals 16 residues. V dropped 0 bases and J dropped 2; count of bases not matched to a gene: 3. Germline-derived CDR1 and CDR2 are SGHRS and YFSETQ. The CDR3 protein is CASSLGDREPYNEQFF. Written as DNA, the CDR3 is TGCGCCAGCAGCTTGGGGGACAGGGAACCCTACAATGAGCAGTTCTTC.

The chain carries TRBV28 and TRBJ1-4; 7 positions match TRBD1. Germline loops: CDR1 MDHEN, CDR2 SYDVKM. V dropped 7 bases and J dropped 6; count of bases not matched to a gene: 11. The CDR3 runs 15 residues. This CDR3 is CASNPREGAHEKLFF. The CDR3 DNA reads as TGTGCCAGCAACCCTCGGGAGGGGGCCCATGAAAAACTGTTTTTT.

The chain couples TRBV20-1 to TRBJ1-1; no clear D. CDR3 length: 11 amino acids. The germline V and J ends were trimmed by 5 bases and 1 base, with 5 bases remaining between them. Germline-derived CDR1 and CDR2 are DFQATT and SNEGSKA (reference sequence). In DNA, the CDR3 is TGCAGTGCTGGGCGGAACACTGAAGCTTTCTTT. Amino acids: CSAGRNTEAFF.

The chain employs TRBV7-9 and TRBJ1-2; no definite D call. This CDR3 is built from 15 residues. V dropped 1 base and J dropped 8 bases, with 17 bases sitting between them. Germline lookup yields CDR1 SEHNR and CDR2 FQNEAQ (reference sequence). CDR3 DNA: TGTGCCAGCAGCTTAGTTGCGCCTCGTAGTTGGGGCTACACCTTC. Amino acid sequence: CASSLVAPRSWGYTF. The full variable domain, with the rest looked up from reference TRBV7-9 and TRBJ1-2, is DTGVSQNPRHKITKRGQNVTFRCDPISEHNRLYWYRQTLGQGPEFLTYFQNEAQLEKSRLLSDRFSAERPKGSFSTLEIQRTEQGDSAMYLCASSLVAPRSWGYTFGSGTRLTVV.

The rearrangement uses TRBV6-5 and TRBJ1-5; 10 nucleotides agree with TRBD1. The CDR3 consists of 15 residues. The ends lost 6 bases at V and 6 bases at J; junction bases unmatched: 8. Germline CDR1 MNHEY, CDR2 SVGAGI. The CDR3 loop reads CASSLGQGGSQPQHF. In nucleotides, the CDR3 is TGTGCCAGCAGCCTCGGACAGGGGGGATCTCAGCCCCAGCATTTT.

CDR3 bases: TGTGCCAGCAGTCCTGGGACAGGTAGCAATCAGCCCCAGCATTTT. Residues: CASSPGTGSNQPQHF. The V gene is TRBV6-5, the J gene TRBJ1-5; the match to TRBD1 covers 8 bases. Per germline, CDR1 MNHEY and CDR2 SVGAGI. The CDR3 covers 15 residues. The V gene end was trimmed by 5 bases and the J gene end by 0 bases; junction bases not matched to a gene: 3.

This chain links TRBV5-1 with TRBJ2-3, with D possibly being TRBD1 (6 bases). This CDR3 is built from 13 residues. Germline V gene data show CDR1 as SGHRS and CDR2 as YFSETQ. The germline V and J ends were trimmed by 3 bases and 9 bases, with 14 bases remaining between them. The CDR3 DNA sequence: TGCGCCAGCAGCTCAACCGTACAGGGAACGCAGTATTTT. Amino acid sequence: CASSSTVQGTQYF.

The chain uses TRBV6-5 and TRBJ1-2; D perhaps matches TRBD1 (5 bases). Germline CDR1 MNHEY, CDR2 SVGAGI. The CDR3 contains 13 residues. V dropped 2 bases and J dropped 2 bases, with 6 bases sitting between them. CDR3 residues: CASSYRQNYGYTF. In DNA form, the CDR3 reads TGTGCCAGCAGTTACCGACAGAACTATGGCTACACCTTC.

This sequence joins TRBV4-2 and TRBJ2-1, with 7 nucleotides matching TRBD1. Per germline, CDR1 LGHNA and CDR2 YNFKEQ. V shed 0 bases, J shed 2 bases, and the junction held 4 bases outside the gene matches. This CDR3 has 16 residues. CDR3 nucleotides: TGTGCCAGCAGCCAAGAATACAGGGGTACCTACAATGAGCAGTTCTTC. Translating it yields CASSQEYRGTYNEQFF.

This sequence joins TRBV7-3 and TRBJ2-7, with 12 bases lining up with TRBD2. The J segment lost 5 bases and the V segment lost 4 bases, leaving 6 bases of the junction unmatched. The CDR3 loop spans 15 amino acids. Germline V gene data show CDR1 as SGHTA and CDR2 as FQGTGA. The CDR3: CASSSGLAGVDEQYF. The CDR3, as DNA: TGTGCCAGCAGCTCGGGACTAGCGGGTGTGGACGAGCAGTACTTC.

The chain is built from TRBV7-8 and TRBJ2-7; D might be TRBD2 (6 bases). CDR3 length equals 15 residues. V lost 0 bases and J 6 bases, leaving 15 bases between the germline ends. Germline V CDR1 and CDR2: SGHVS, FQNEAQ. The CDR3 here is CASSLAGGGGREQYF. The CDR3 bases are TGTGCCAGCAGCTTAGCGGGGGGAGGAGGGCGCGAGCAGTACTTC. Complete variable domain (other parts from reference TRBV7-8 and TRBJ2-7): GAGVSQSPRYKVAKRGQDVALRCDPISGHVSLFWYQQALGQGPEFLTYFQNEAQLDKSGLPSDRFFAERPEGSVSTLKIQRTQQEDSAVYLCASSLAGGGGREQYFGPGTRLTVT.

The chain couples TRBV18 to TRBJ1-2, with D unresolved. This CDR3 contains 13 residues. V was cut by 3 bases and J by 7 bases, with 12 bases left in between. Germline loops: CDR1 KGHSH, CDR2 LQKENI. The CDR3 sequence: CASSPDINSGYTF. The CDR3 nucleotides read TGTGCCAGCTCACCCGACATTAACAGTGGCTACACCTTC.

This clone appeared a single time. This rearrangement joins TRBV19 to TRBJ1-2; 7 bases fit TRBD1. Germline CDR1 reads LNHDA; CDR2 reads SQIVND (reference sequence). The length of the CDR3 is 14 residues. Trimming took 4 bases from V and 4 from J; bases not matched to a gene: 6. DNA for the CDR3: TGTGCCAGTAGTAGTCAGGGGGAAGCCTATGGCTACACCTTC. Translating gives CASSSQGEAYGYTF. Together with reference TRBV19 and TRBJ1-2, the CDR3 gives the full variable domain: DGGITQSPKYLFRKEGQNVTLSCEQNLNHDAMYWYRQDPGQGLRLIYYSQIVNDFQKGDIAEGYSVSREKKESFPLTVTSAQKNPTAFYLCASSSQGEAYGYTFGSGTRLTVV.

This clone was detected a few times. The chain joins TRBV5-1 to TRBJ1-1; 11 bases fit TRBD1. J gave up 0 bases and V 6 bases, and 4 bases lay outside the gene matches. The CDR3 runs 15 residues. CDR1 is SGHRS, CDR2 YFSETQ, per germline. CDR3 loop: CASKGQGVVNTEAFF. The CDR3 DNA reads as TGCGCCAGCAAGGGACAGGGGGTCGTGAACACTGAAGCTTTCTTT.

The V gene is TRBV2, the J gene TRBJ2-2; D unclear. CDR3 length: 12 residues. Trimming pared 4 bases from V and 8 bases from J, leaving 8 bases between. Germline V lookup: CDR1 SNHLY, CDR2 FYNNEI. The CDR3 DNA follows: TGTGCCAGCAGTGTCGGGTCGGGGGAGCTGTTTTTT. It codes for CASSVGSGELFF.

The J gene is TRBJ2-1, the V gene TRBV9; unclear D gene. The CDR3 contains 14 residues. Germline loops: CDR1 SGDLS, CDR2 YYNGEE. Between the trimmed V and J ends, which lost 0 bases and 7 bases, there was a span of 11 bases. CDR3 bases: TGTGCCAGCAGCGTAGCTCTCGTGTCGAATGAGCAGTTCTTC. Its protein is CASSVALVSNEQFF. Full variable domain (missing parts from reference TRBV9 and TRBJ2-1): DSGVTQTPKHLITATGQRVTLRCSPRSGDLSVYWYQQSLDQGLQFLIQYYNGEERAKGNILERFSAQQFPDLHSELNLSSLELGDSALYFCASSVALVSNEQFFGPGTRLTVL.

This clone was counted between two and nine times. The rearrangement joins TRBV6-5 to TRBJ1-1; possible D gene TRBD1, 6 bases. Germline assignment: CDR1 MNHEY and CDR2 SVGAGI. The CDR3 runs 14 residues. Between the trimmed V and J ends, which lost 6 bases and 1 base, there was a span of 12 bases. The CDR3 spells CASSPGTTNTEAFF. The CDR3 region has the DNA TGTGCCAGCAGCCCCGGGACAACGAACACTGAAGCTTTCTTT.

J is TRBJ2-4 and V is TRBV6-8, with 8 nucleotides matching TRBD2. V trimming: 7 bases; J trimming: 1 base; junction bases outside the gene matches: 9. Germline V lookup: CDR1 MNHGY, CDR2 SAAAGT. This CDR3 spans 16 amino acids. The CDR3 DNA is TGTGCCAGCACCCTCCCCGGGGGGGCCGCCAAAAACATTCAGTACTTC. The encoded protein is CASTLPGGAAKNIQYF.

This clone has only one observation. This sequence joins TRBV19 and TRBJ2-2, with a possible D match to TRBD2 (5 bases). Germline V lookup: CDR1 LNHDA, CDR2 SQIVND (reference sequence). Trimming removed 2 bases from V and 5 bases from J, with 9 bases in between. This CDR3 is built from 14 residues. The DNA of the CDR3 is TGTGCCAGTAGTATACCCTGGGAGACCGGGGAGCTGTTTTTT. It translates to CASSIPWETGELFF. Together with reference TRBV19 and TRBJ2-2, the CDR3 gives the full variable domain: DGGITQSPKYLFRKEGQNVTLSCEQNLNHDAMYWYRQDPGQGLRLIYYSQIVNDFQKGDIAEGYSVSREKKESFPLTVTSAQKNPTAFYLCASSIPWETGELFFGEGSRLTVL.

The V and J genes are TRBV28 and TRBJ2-7; 9 bases are shared with TRBD1. The V and J ends lost 6 bases and 5 bases, in that order; junction bases with no gene match: 8. The germline V gene has CDR1 MDHEN and CDR2 SYDVKM. This CDR3 has 14 amino acids. The CDR3 DNA is TGTGCCAGCAGATTCATACAGGGGGCGGACGAGCAGTACTTC. Translated, it gives CASRFIQGADEQYF.

The chain recombines TRBV5-1 with TRBJ2-5; 7 nucleotides align to TRBD2. V was pared by 6 bases and J by 0 bases, with 5 bases of the junction left unmatched. Germline-derived CDR1 and CDR2 are SGHRS and YFSETQ. The CDR3 consists of 14 residues. The CDR3 nucleotides read TGCGCCAGCAACGAGGCGGGAGACCAAGAGACCCAGTACTTC. Translated: CASNEAGDQETQYF.

V is TRBV29-1 and J is TRBJ1-2; 11 bases match TRBD1. Germline assignment: CDR1 SQVTM and CDR2 ANQGSEA. This CDR3 is 13 amino acids long. The V gene end was trimmed by 7 bases and the J gene end by 8 bases; junction bases not matched to a gene: 9. CDR3 coding DNA: TGCAGCGCCGTGGACAGGGGGCTCGGAGGCTACACCTTC. Protein sequence: CSAVDRGLGGYTF.

This clone came up a few times. Other DNA sequences in this specimen translate into the identical CDR3. The chain combines TRBV7-3 with TRBJ2-2, with 9 bases identical to TRBD1. Trimming removed 2 bases from V and 5 bases from J; junction bases left unmatched: 6. The germline gives CDR1 SGHTA, CDR2 FQGTGA. The CDR3 is made up of 16 amino acids. As DNA, the CDR3 is TGTGCCAGCAGCTTAGGGGGACAGGGAAATACCGGGGAGCTGTTTTTT. Protein product: CASSLGGQGNTGELFF.